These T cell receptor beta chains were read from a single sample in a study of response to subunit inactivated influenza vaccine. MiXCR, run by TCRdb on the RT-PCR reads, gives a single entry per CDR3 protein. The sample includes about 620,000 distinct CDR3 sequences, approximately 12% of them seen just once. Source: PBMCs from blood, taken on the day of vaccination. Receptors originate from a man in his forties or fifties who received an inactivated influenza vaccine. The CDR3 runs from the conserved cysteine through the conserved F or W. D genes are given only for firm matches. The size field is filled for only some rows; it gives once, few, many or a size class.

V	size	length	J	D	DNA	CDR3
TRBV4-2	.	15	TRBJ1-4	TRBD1	TGTGCCAGCAGCCAACCGGGACAGGGTAGTGAAAAACTGTTTTTT	CASSQPGQGSEKLFF
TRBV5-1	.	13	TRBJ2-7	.	TGCGCCAGCACCACCTCCGGGGCCCCGTATTGGGTCTTC	CASTTSGAPYWVF
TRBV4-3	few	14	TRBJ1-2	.	TGCGCCAGCAGCCAAGAGAGGGGAGTAGGTGGCTACACCTTC	CASSQERGVGGYTF
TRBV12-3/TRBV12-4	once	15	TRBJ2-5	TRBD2	TGTGCCAGCAGTGGGGGGGACGGCTTCCAAGAGACCCAGTACTTC	CASSGGDGFQETQYF
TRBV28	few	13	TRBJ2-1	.	TGTGCCAGCAGAAAAGGGGGGGTCGATGAGCAGTTCTTC	CASRKGGVDEQFF
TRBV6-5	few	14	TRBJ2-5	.	TGTGCCAGCAGTTACTCGTTGTCTAAAGAGACCCAGTACTTC	CASSYSLSKETQYF
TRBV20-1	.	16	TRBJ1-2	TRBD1	TGCAGTGCTAGTTTAGTTCGGAACAGGGGTTCCTATGGCTACACCTTC	CSASLVRNRGSYGYTF
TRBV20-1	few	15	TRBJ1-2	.	TGCAGTGCCGAACTCCGGGGACCCACTAACTATGGCTACACCTTC	CSAELRGPTNYGYTF
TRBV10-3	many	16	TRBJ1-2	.	TGTGCCATCAGTGGTATGATGACAGATCCTAACTATGGCTACACCTTC	CAISGMMTDPNYGYTF
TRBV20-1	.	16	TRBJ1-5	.	TGCAGTGCTAGAGATCTTGCGGGTATGGGCAATCAGCCCCAGCATTTT	CSARDLAGMGNQPQHF
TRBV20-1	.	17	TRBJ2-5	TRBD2	TGCAGTGCCCCTTCGTTCTTTGCGGGAGTCCGACAAGAGACCCAGTACTTC	CSAPSFFAGVRQETQYF
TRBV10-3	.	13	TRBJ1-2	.	TGTGCCATCCGGCTCGGGGGGCCCGATGGCTACACCTTC	CAIRLGGPDGYTF
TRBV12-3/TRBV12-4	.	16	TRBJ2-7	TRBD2	TGTGCCAGCAGTTTCGGTGAGCTAGCGGGGCGCTACGAGCAGTACTTC	CASSFGELAGRYEQYF
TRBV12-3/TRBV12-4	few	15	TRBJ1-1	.	TGTGCCAGCAGTTTAGGTCGAGGGTCGGGAACTGAAGCTTTCTTT	CASSLGRGSGTEAFF